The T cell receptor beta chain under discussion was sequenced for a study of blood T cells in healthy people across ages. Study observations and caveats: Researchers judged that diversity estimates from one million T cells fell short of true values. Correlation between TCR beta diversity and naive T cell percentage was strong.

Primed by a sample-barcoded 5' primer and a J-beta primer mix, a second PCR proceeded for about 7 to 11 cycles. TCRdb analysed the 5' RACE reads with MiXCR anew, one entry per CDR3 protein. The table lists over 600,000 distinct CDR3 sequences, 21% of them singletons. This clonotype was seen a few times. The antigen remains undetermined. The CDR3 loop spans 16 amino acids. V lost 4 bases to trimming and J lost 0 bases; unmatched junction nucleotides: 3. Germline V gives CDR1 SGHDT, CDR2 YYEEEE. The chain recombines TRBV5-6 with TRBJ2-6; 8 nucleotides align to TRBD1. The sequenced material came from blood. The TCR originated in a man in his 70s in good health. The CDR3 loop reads CASSGQGLSGANVLTF. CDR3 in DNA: TGTGCCAGCAGCGGACAGGGTCTCTCTGGGGCCAACGTCCTGACTTTC.